The 30 T cell receptor beta chains listed next were all sequenced from one sample in a study of vaccination and CD4 T cells after COVID-19. Each CDR3 protein gets one entry after TCRdb re-called the PCR reads with MiXCR. The sample shows about 18,000 distinct CDR3 sequences, less than 65% of them seen only once. The material sequenced was CD4+ T cells from blood, taken after SARS-CoV-2 vaccination. The receptors shown here come from a human donor who had recovered from COVID-19.

This clonotype has just a few counts. CDR3 in DNA: TGTGCCAGCAGTTTGAACCGGGACAGCCTCGGCTACACCTTC. This codes for CASSLNRDSLGYTF. V gene TRBV27 combines with J gene TRBJ1-2; TRBD1 aligns across 7 bases. Germline assignment: CDR1 MNHEY and CDR2 SMNVEV (reference sequence). This CDR3 contains 14 residues. J gave up 8 bases and V 3 bases, and 9 bases lay outside the gene matches.

This clonotype is a singleton in its sample. The V and J genes are TRBV20-1 and TRBJ2-7; D is uncertain. The V end was cut by 1 base, the J end by 9 bases, with 13 bases between. CDR1 is DFQATT and CDR2 is SNEGSKA in the germline V gene (reference sequence). CDR3 length: 12 amino acids. The CDR3 loop reads CSARAPSEWQYF. The CDR3 DNA reads as TGCAGTGCTAGAGCTCCCTCGGAGTGGCAGTACTTC.

The V and J genes are TRBV27 and TRBJ2-3; D ambiguous. CDR3 length equals 14 residues. Germline V gene data show CDR1 as MNHEY and CDR2 as SMNVEV (reference sequence). Trimming cost V 2 bases and J 0 bases, with 6 bases left between them. The CDR3 coding sequence is TGTGCCAGCAGTTTAGCGGATAGCACAGATACGCAGTATTTT. Its protein product is CASSLADSTDTQYF.

V usage is TRBV7-2 and J usage is TRBJ2-1, with 7 positions matching TRBD2. This CDR3 is 16 amino acids long. In germline, CDR1 is SGHTA, CDR2 FQGNSA. V trimming: 1 base; J trimming: 1 base; junction bases outside the gene matches: 4. This chain's CDR3 is CASSLVPSGSYNEQFF. CDR3 nucleotides: TGTGCCAGCAGCTTAGTGCCTAGCGGTTCCTACAATGAGCAGTTCTTC. Complete variable domain (other parts from reference TRBV7-2 and TRBJ2-1): GAGVSQSPSNKVTEKGKDVELRCDPISGHTALYWYRQSLGQGLEFLIYFQGNSAPDKSGLPSDRFSAERTGGSVSTLTIQRTQQEDSAVYLCASSLVPSGSYNEQFFGPGTRLTVL.

V gene TRBV2 combines with J gene TRBJ2-3; TRBD2 agrees at 7 bases. The CDR3 length is 13 residues. From germline, CDR1 is SNHLY and CDR2 FYNNEI. The V and J ends lost 6 bases and 3 bases, in that order; junction bases with no gene match: 3. CDR3 sequence: CASRAGITDTQYF. As DNA, the CDR3 is TGTGCCAGCAGAGCGGGAATTACAGATACGCAGTATTTT.

The chain carries TRBV5-1 and TRBJ1-2; possible D gene TRBD1, 5 bases. The ends were cut back, 4 bases at V and 1 base at J, with 11 bases in the middle. This CDR3 is built from 14 residues. The germline CDR1 and CDR2 sequences are SGHRS and YFSETQ. CDR3 DNA: TGCGCCAGCAGCCCCTCGACAGATAACTATGGCTACACCTTC. Protein sequence: CASSPSTDNYGYTF.

This clonotype was counted a few times. This chain uses TRBV2 with TRBJ1-5, with D maybe TRBD1 (6 bases). Germline V gene sequence: CDR1 SNHLY, CDR2 FYNNEI. Between the trimmed V and J ends, which lost 4 bases and 2 bases, there was a span of 9 bases. CDR3 size: 14 residues. The DNA for the CDR3 is TGTGCCAGCAGTGTTTGGGGGCGCAATCAGCCCCAGCATTTT. Its protein is CASSVWGRNQPQHF. The whole variable domain, remainder taken from reference TRBV2 and TRBJ1-5, is EPEVTQTPSHQVTQMGQEVILRCVPISNHLYFYWYRQILGQKVEFLVSFYNNEISEKSEIFDDQFSVERPDGSNFTLKIRSTKLEDSAMYFCASSVWGRNQPQHFGDGTRLSIL.

The V gene is TRBV19, the J gene TRBJ2-1; 7 bases agree with TRBD2. This CDR3 has 16 amino acids. CDR1 and CDR2 (germline): LNHDA, SQIVND (reference sequence). V shed 3 bases, J shed 8 bases, and the junction held 13 bases outside the gene matches. The CDR3 bases are TGTGCCAGTAGTATGGTTGCGGGAGACGTCCGAGATGAGCAGTTCTTC. It specifies CASSMVAGDVRDEQFF.

This sequence joins TRBV5-1 and TRBJ1-1, with 8 bases lining up with TRBD1. V lost 5 bases and J lost 4; bases outside the gene matches: 4. Germline CDR1 and CDR2: SGHRS and YFSETQ. This CDR3 has 13 residues. The CDR3 spells CASRGQAGTEAFF. In DNA, the CDR3 is TGCGCCAGCAGGGGACAGGCGGGCACTGAAGCTTTCTTT.

The chain has TRBV7-9 and TRBJ1-3; TRBD1 matches 11 bases. V lost 5 bases to trimming and J lost 3 bases; unmatched junction nucleotides: 6. Germline V gene data show CDR1 as SEHNR and CDR2 as FQNEAQ (reference sequence). The CDR3 spans 16 residues. The CDR3 region is CASSRGQGGFGNTIYF. For the CDR3, the DNA is TGTGCCAGCAGCCGGGGACAGGGGGGATTTGGAAACACCATATATTTT.

V usage is TRBV10-3 and J usage is TRBJ2-7, with a weak D call TRBD2 (5 bases). Trimming stripped 2 bases from V and 2 bases from J, with 7 bases between. CDR3 length: 13 residues. Germline-derived CDR1 and CDR2 are ENHRY and SYGVKD. Written as DNA, the CDR3 is TGTGCCATCAGTGAGGGAGGACCCTACGAGCAGTACTTC. It is translated as CAISEGGPYEQYF.

The rearrangement uses TRBV6-5 and TRBJ2-7; D unclear. CDR1 MNHEY and CDR2 SVGAGI come from the germline V gene. Deletions cut 4 bases from V and 3 bases from J, with 7 bases between. The length of the CDR3 is 12 residues. The CDR3 loop is CASSSMFYEQYF. CDR3 bases: TGTGCCAGCAGTTCGATGTTCTACGAGCAGTACTTC.

V is TRBV20-1 and J is TRBJ2-2; D possibly corresponds to TRBD2 (5 bases). The CDR3 is made up of 14 amino acids. Germline V gene data show CDR1 as DFQATT and CDR2 as SNEGSKA (reference sequence). The V end lost 6 bases, the J end lost 2 bases, and 13 bases lay between the germline ends. The CDR3 sequence: CSAPRGSNTGELFF. The DNA of the CDR3 is TGCAGTGCCCCGAGAGGGTCCAACACCGGGGAGCTGTTTTTT.

The chain has TRBV7-6 and TRBJ1-2; no clear D. There are 10 residues in the CDR3. V dropped 4 bases and J dropped 10 bases, with 7 bases sitting between them. Germline CDR1 and CDR2: SGHVS and FNYEAQ. CDR3 nucleotide sequence: TGTGCCAGCAGCTCCGGCGACTACACCTTC. It yields the protein CASSSGDYTF.

This clonotype was counted only a few times. CDR3 sequence: CSARGSLGLAGGDEQFF. Here the CDR3 DNA reads TGCAGTGCTAGAGGAAGCCTCGGACTAGCGGGAGGCGATGAGCAGTTCTTC. The J gene is TRBJ2-1, the V gene TRBV20-1, with TRBD2 identical over 14 bases. The CDR3 is 17 amino acids. V lost 1 base, J lost 8 bases, and 10 bases stayed unmatched. CDR1 DFQATT and CDR2 SNEGSKA come from the germline V gene (reference sequence).

The rearrangement links TRBV7-9 to TRBJ2-1; D remains unclear. CDR1 is SEHNR and CDR2 is FQNEAQ in the germline V gene (reference sequence). V was shortened by 1 base and J by 0 bases, with 7 bases between the two germline ends. The CDR3 is made up of 15 amino acids. CDR3 nucleotides: TGTGCCAGCAGCTTAGAAGGGTACTCCTACAATGAGCAGTTCTTC. Its protein is CASSLEGYSYNEQFF.

The chain joins TRBV19 to TRBJ2-3, with a possible D match to TRBD2 (7 bases). V shed 5 bases and J shed 4 bases, with 10 bases lying between them. The CDR3 is 13 amino acids. Germline CDR1 reads LNHDA; CDR2 reads SQIVND (reference sequence). CDR3 amino acids: CASSSGGPDTQYF. CDR3 in DNA: TGTGCCAGTAGTTCGGGGGGCCCAGATACGCAGTATTTT.

The chain links TRBV6-5 to TRBJ1-1, with D possibly matching TRBD1 (6 bases). The CDR3 is made up of 15 amino acids. Between the trimmed V and J ends, which lost 3 bases and 1 base, there was a span of 12 bases. From germline, CDR1 is MNHEY and CDR2 SVGAGI. CDR3 nucleotide sequence: TGTGCCAGCAGTTATGGCAGGGGACGGAACACTGAAGCTTTCTTT. Its protein product is CASSYGRGRNTEAFF.

The chain joins TRBV28 to TRBJ2-6; TRBD1 agrees at 9 bases. V shed 6 bases and J 1 base; nucleotides not matched to a gene: 10. The CDR3 has 18 amino acids. Germline lookup yields CDR1 MDHEN and CDR2 SYDVKM. The CDR3 DNA follows: TGTGCCAGCAGCCGAGCCGGGACAGGGTTGTCTGGGGCCAACGTCCTGACTTTC. Residues: CASSRAGTGLSGANVLTF.

A few counts support this clonotype. The J gene is TRBJ2-3, the V gene TRBV7-2; no clear D. The CDR3 totals 13 residues. V lost 7 bases and J lost 5, with 13 bases in between. From germline, CDR1 is SGHTA and CDR2 FQGNSA. CDR3 protein: CASKSEYGDTQYF. The CDR3 DNA follows: TGTGCCAGCAAGTCGGAGTACGGAGATACGCAGTATTTT.

The V call is TRBV20-1, the J call TRBJ1-4; 7 bases are shared with TRBD1. There are 14 residues in the CDR3. CDR1 is DFQATT, CDR2 SNEGSKA, per germline (reference sequence). Trimming cost V 6 bases and J 8 bases; bases outside gene matches: 12. In DNA form, the CDR3 reads TGCAGTGCCCTAATGGGGCAGGGGGACGAAAAACTGTTTTTT. Amino acid sequence: CSALMGQGDEKLFF.

This clonotype was picked up a small number of times. The J gene is TRBJ1-2, the V gene TRBV15; TRBD1 agrees at 8 bases. This CDR3 spans 13 amino acids. Germline V gives CDR1 LNHNV, CDR2 YYDKDF (reference sequence). V shed 3 bases and J 3 bases; nucleotides not matched to a gene: 0. The chain's CDR3 is CATSRDRDYGYTF. CDR3 sequence (DNA): TGTGCCACCAGCAGGGACAGGGACTATGGCTACACCTTC.

The rearrangement links TRBV28 to TRBJ2-7; TRBD2 is a possible D gene (7 bases). The CDR3 has 16 residues. V dropped 2 bases and J dropped 5 bases, with 19 bases sitting between them. Germline CDR1 and CDR2: MDHEN and SYDVKM. The CDR3 region has the DNA TGTGCCAGCAGTTTAAGGTCGGGCGGGGGCGGGAACGAGCAGTACTTC. Encoded protein: CASSLRSGGGGNEQYF.

The chain's CDR3 is CASSPDRGIGELFF. The DNA of the CDR3 is TGTGCCAGCAGCCCGGACAGGGGTATCGGGGAGCTGTTTTTT. The rearrangement joins TRBV7-9 to TRBJ2-2, with 9 nucleotides matching TRBD1. J lost 7 bases, V lost 5 bases, and 5 bases had no gene match. The CDR3 spans 14 residues. CDR1 and CDR2 from the germline V gene are SEHNR and FQNEAQ (reference sequence).

This clonotype was seen only a few times. This rearrangement joins TRBV20-1 to TRBJ1-5; D remains unclear. Germline V gene data show CDR1 as DFQATT and CDR2 as SNEGSKA (reference sequence). Trimming stripped 2 bases from V and 5 bases from J, with 10 bases between. This CDR3 is 13 amino acids long. CDR3: CSARLQPDQPQHF. In DNA form, the CDR3 reads TGCAGTGCTAGATTACAGCCCGATCAGCCCCAGCATTTT.

This clonotype was detected a few times. The chain employs TRBV11-1 and TRBJ2-1; 12 bases align to TRBD2. The J segment lost 8 bases and the V segment lost 1 base, leaving 6 bases of the junction unmatched. The CDR3 runs 16 residues. CDR1 and CDR2 from the germline V gene are SGHAT and FQDESV (reference sequence). The CDR3 spells CASSLDGLAGRDEQFF. The DNA for the CDR3 is TGTGCCAGCAGCTTAGACGGACTAGCGGGAAGAGATGAGCAGTTCTTC.

The chain combines TRBV7-3 with TRBJ2-4; possibly TRBD1 for D (6 bases). Trimming cost V 2 bases and J 9 bases, with 11 bases left between them. The germline V gene has CDR1 SGHTA and CDR2 FQGTGA. CDR3 length: 13 residues. The CDR3 DNA reads TGTGCCAGCAGCTTACTACAGGGTGGCATTCAGTACTTC. This encodes CASSLLQGGIQYF.

CDR3 DNA sequence: TGTGCCAGCAGCCCAAGAACGGACAGATTCCCTTACGAGCAGTACTTC. It yields the protein CASSPRTDRFPYEQYF. V and J are TRBV9 and TRBJ2-7, with D tentatively TRBD1 (6 bases). Trimming stripped 4 bases from V and 4 bases from J, with 21 bases between. CDR3 length: 16 residues. Germline V gene sequence: CDR1 SGDLS, CDR2 YYNGEE.

V gene TRBV7-2 combines with J gene TRBJ2-7; 11 bases are shared with TRBD2. J gave up 3 bases and V 5 bases, and 9 bases lay outside the gene matches. This CDR3 comprises 16 residues. CDR1 and CDR2 from the germline V gene are SGHTA and FQGNSA. The CDR3 bases are TGTGCCAGCAGCCTGGGGGTACTAGCGGGAGTCTACGAGCAGTACTTC. This encodes CASSLGVLAGVYEQYF.

This chain uses TRBV2 with TRBJ2-7; D ambiguous. CDR3 length: 13 amino acids. Germline V lookup: CDR1 SNHLY, CDR2 FYNNEI. V gave up 6 bases and J gave up 9 bases, with 18 bases separating them. DNA for the CDR3: TGTGCCAGCAGGCGCATGTTTAGGGTCGCGCAGTACTTC. Its protein product is CASRRMFRVAQYF. The whole variable domain, filled in from reference TRBV2 and TRBJ2-7, reads EPEVTQTPSHQVTQMGQEVILRCVPISNHLYFYWYRQILGQKVEFLVSFYNNEISEKSEIFDDQFSVERPDGSNFTLKIRSTKLEDSAMYFCASRRMFRVAQYFGPGTRLTVT.